The 11 T cell receptor beta chains listed next were all sequenced from one sample in a study of metastatic and nonmetastatic thyroid tumors. Thyroid surgery had not been preceded by any treatment in any patient. TCRdb reprocessed the PCR reads using MiXCR. The data hold tens of thousands of clones, with roughly a quarter observed a single time. What was sequenced was tumor tissue. The receptors shown here come from a female donor with papillary thyroid cancer or a benign thyroid nodule (not recorded which). Some clones in this sample may be carry-over from other donors' samples.

Remarks on this clone: Given a much more abundant clone one base away, this may be a read error. The chain employs TRBV6-1 and TRBJ1-5; 8 bases are shared with TRBD1. The CDR3 spans 14 residues. Germline V gene sequence: CDR1 MNHNS, CDR2 SASEGT. The J segment lost 5 bases and the V segment lost 5 bases, leaving 5 bases of the junction unmatched. DNA for the CDR3: TGTGCCAGCAGTAGGACAGGGTCTTATCAGCCCCAGCATTTT. Its translation: CASSRTGSYQPQHF.

Details on this clone: A single base separates this from a much larger clone, so it may be a read error. Additional DNA sequences in this sample encode the identical CDR3. The chain uses TRBV10-3 and TRBJ2-7; 11 bases match TRBD2. Germline V gene sequence: CDR1 ENHRY, CDR2 SYGVKD. The CDR3 has 18 amino acids. The CDR3 region has the DNA TGTGCCATCAGACCTGCCGGGACTAGCGGTACGAACTCCTACGGGCAGTACTTC. Translated, it gives CAIRPAGTSGTNSYGQYF.

Ten or more counts support this clone. This chain connects TRBV9 to TRBJ2-1, with 10 bases lining up with TRBD2. J gave up 9 bases and V 0 bases, and 6 bases lay outside the gene matches. This CDR3 has 15 amino acids. CDR1 and CDR2 from the germline V gene are SGDLS and YYNGEE. The CDR3 region is CASSVAGSGGSEQFF. CDR3 DNA: TGTGCCAGCAGCGTAGCGGGTAGCGGGGGGTCTGAGCAGTTCTTC.

Points on this clone: This clone may be a read error of a much larger clone one base away. This chain connects TRBV18 to TRBJ2-1, with 14 positions matching TRBD2. This CDR3 comprises 16 residues. CDR1 and CDR2 (germline): KGHSH, LQKENI. The CDR3 reads CASSTRTSGGIDEQLF. The CDR3 DNA is TGTGCCAGCTCAACGAGGACTAGCGGGGGGATTGATGAGCAGCTCTTC.

The J gene is TRBJ1-5, the V gene TRBV24-1; D might be TRBD1 (5 bases). This CDR3 has 14 amino acids. V lost 3 bases and J 4 bases, leaving 9 bases between the germline ends. Germline V CDR1 and CDR2: KGHDR, SFDVKD. For the CDR3, the DNA is TGTGCCACCAGTGATCCAGGGTTAAATCAGCCCCAGCATTTT. It encodes CATSDPGLNQPQHF.

The table lists this clone with a few counts. The V and J genes are TRBV7-3 and TRBJ2-1, with D possibly TRBD1 on 6 matching bases. Trimming took off 4 bases at V and 8 bases at J, with 9 bases between the two ends. This CDR3 region has 12 residues. Germline V gives CDR1 SGHTA, CDR2 FQGTGA. The CDR3 DNA follows: TGTGCCAGCAGCTCACAGGGCGATGAGCAGTTCTTC. Its protein product is CASSSQGDEQFF.

Turning to this clone: The junction departs from the called germline gene at one end, perhaps through a read error. The chain combines TRBV15 with TRBJ2-2; tentative D call: TRBD2 (7 bases). CDR3 length equals 21 residues. CDR1 and CDR2 from the germline V gene are LNHNV and YYDKDF (reference sequence). The CDR3: CATSRGLVRLQGRGRSGDLFF. The DNA for the CDR3 is TGTGCCACCAGCAGAGGATTGGTCCGCCTCCAGGGGAGGGGAAGGAGCGGGGATCTGTTTTTT.

The chain links TRBV6-1 to TRBJ2-4; the D gene could be TRBD1 or TRBD2 (5 bases each). The CDR3 spans 14 residues. CDR1 MNHNS and CDR2 SASEGT come from the germline V gene. V was cut by 0 bases and J by 5 bases, with 8 bases left in between. The CDR3 coding sequence is TGTGCCAGCAGTGAAGCAGGGGACGAAAACATTCAGTACTTC. Protein: CASSEAGDENIQYF.

This clone has at least ten counts. This chain joins TRBV6-2 or TRBV6-3 and TRBJ2-5; 14 bases agree with TRBD2. V was clipped by 5 bases and J by 4 bases; unmatched bases: 3. Germline-derived CDR1 and CDR2 are MNHEY and SVGEGT. The CDR3 totals 15 residues. The CDR3 DNA reads as TGTGCCAGCAGTGAGACTAGCGGGGGGGCAGAGACCCAGTACTTC. It specifies CASSETSGGAETQYF.

The table lists this clone with a few counts. The chain joins TRBV2 to TRBJ1-1; D gene uncertain. The CDR3 extends over 15 amino acids. V dropped 7 bases and J dropped 11 bases, with 26 bases sitting between them. Germline assignment: CDR1 SNHLY and CDR2 FYNNEI. This chain's CDR3 is CASTNGEGVNTQAFF. CDR3 in DNA: TGTGCCAGCACCAACGGGGAGGGCGTGAACACTCAGGCTTTCTTT. Full variable domain (missing parts from reference TRBV2 and TRBJ1-1): EPEVTQTPSHQVTQMGQEVILRCVPISNHLYFYWYRQILGQKVEFLVSFYNNEISEKSEIFDDQFSVERPDGSNFTLKIRSTKLEDSAMYFCASTNGEGVNTQAFFGQGTRLTVV.

A few counts support this clone. The V call is TRBV12-3 or TRBV12-4, the J call TRBJ1-4, with D unclear. Trimming stripped 5 bases from V and 6 bases from J, with 19 bases between. This CDR3 contains 16 residues. The CDR3 region is CASSPGTVRFDEKLFF. The CDR3 DNA is TGTGCCAGCAGTCCCGGTACAGTGCGATTTGATGAAAAACTGTTTTTT.